A selection of T cell receptor beta chains follows, all from one sample in a study of yellow fever vaccine responses in identical twins. Using its own MiXCR run on the RT-PCR reads, TCRdb lists one record per CDR3 protein. The sample comprises around 20,000 distinct CDR3 sequences, 65% to 75% of which are singletons, and 2% to 2.5% rests with the top ten. The sample here was T cells from blood (PBMCs), unsorted or a sorted subset (not recorded which), taken before or after yellow fever vaccination (not recorded which). The receptor source for this set is a woman in her late teens or twenties who received the yellow fever vaccine. Both conserved end residues are trimmed from each CDR3. Each record gives: V gene, J gene, CDR3 protein.

TRBV4-2	TRBJ1-1	ASSQPGQGTEAF
TRBV7-9	TRBJ2-5	ASSETGGLGTQY
TRBV12-3/TRBV12-4	TRBJ1-1	ASRTTGVAEAF
TRBV3-1	TRBJ2-1	ASSQDLGQLNEQF
TRBV2	TRBJ1-2	ASRQGQSYT
TRBV20-1	TRBJ2-1	SARDVGANEQF
TRBV11-2	TRBJ2-7	ASSLLGGKVYEQY
TRBV2	TRBJ2-1	ASSVVRPSSYNEQF
TRBV10-2	TRBJ2-3	ASSESKMGTQY
TRBV20-1	TRBJ1-5	SARDGTANQPQH
TRBV29-1	TRBJ2-6	SVESGANVLT
TRBV3-1	TRBJ2-3	ASSQPSSGRTDTQY
TRBV12-3/TRBV12-4	TRBJ1-5	ASSRPGANQPQH
TRBV18	TRBJ1-1	ASSQGSNTEAF
TRBV3-1	TRBJ2-7	ASSQDRREQY
TRBV24-1	TRBJ2-1	ATSDSFGAGAYNEQF
TRBV13	TRBJ1-6	ASSKGQSAPSLH
TRBV9	TRBJ2-7	ASSSQTGVIDEQY